This T cell receptor beta chain was found in a study of cytomegalovirus exposure and HLA in healthy donors. Overall study context: A later analysis reported the 130 or so validation repertoires used the same platform as the 666 first-cohort repertoires. General study results and limits: Among TCR beta chains, those listed as cytomegalovirus-associated numbered over 150. There were a few CMV-associated chains whose specificity for CMV antigens was confirmed in vitro. The TCR clusters that emerged in the first cohort tended, a later analysis found, to co-occur in the 120 or so validation repertoires.

A word on this clone: Its specificity is not known.

V was pared by 1 base and J by 7 bases, with 12 bases between. CDR3 length: 14 amino acids. Germline CDR1 reads SGHRS; CDR2 reads YFSETQ. The method was immunoSEQ multiplex PCR; TCRdb's version includes in-frame clones alone and lacks a portion of them. In the table there are roughly 73,000 clones, over 85% of which are singletons. The receptor comes from a man aged 18 to 29 in good health and CMV-seropositive. Input material: PBMCs. This chain joins TRBV5-1 and TRBJ1-5; D ambiguous. In DNA form, the CDR3 reads TGCGCCAGCAGCTTGACGGGTTCCGGGCAGCCCCAGCATTTT. This translates into CASSLTGSGQPQHF.